Below, 13 T cell receptor beta chains from the same sample are listed, as sequenced in a study of shared clonotypes between healthy human individuals (dated by TCRdb to about 2020). Libraries were prepared through the immunoSEQ multiplex PCR assay. Imported from immuneACCESS, the table was reduced by TCRdb to in-frame sequences with V and J called. These copies leave out some clones; in studies compared against another copy, an unresolved V gene accounts for under half, and the cause of the remainder is not known. This sample is represented by under 200,000 clones; roughly 91% of them were singletons. The ten largest clones take up around 0.072% of the sample. Sample: naive CD4+ T cells sorted from blood. In the paper's terms, the cell subset or site label means: CD45RA+ positively selected. Every receptor here comes from a woman aged 25 to 45 in good health.

V and J are TRBV30 and TRBJ2-7; D perhaps matches TRBD2 (6 bases). CDR3 length equals 14 residues. Trimming pared 0 bases from V and 4 bases from J, leaving 13 bases between. Germline CDR1 reads GTSNPN; CDR2 reads SVGIG (reference sequence). DNA of the CDR3: TGTGCCTGGAGTGTAATCGGTCGGGGGTACGAGCAGTACTTC. Translation: CAWSVIGRGYEQYF.

The chain has TRBV30 and TRBJ1-2; a weak D match, TRBD1 (5 bases). V shed 5 bases and J shed 5 bases, with 12 bases lying between them. The CDR3 extends over 12 amino acids. The germline V gene has CDR1 GTSNPN and CDR2 SVGIG (reference sequence). CDR3 nucleotide sequence: TGTGCCTGGGTGATCGGGGGTTATGGCTACACCTTC. It specifies CAWVIGGYGYTF.

This chain connects TRBV4-1 to TRBJ2-1; D gene ambiguous. This CDR3 is 18 amino acids long. The germline V gene has CDR1 MGHRA and CDR2 YSYEKL. The germline V and J ends were trimmed by 3 bases and 5 bases, with 23 bases remaining between them. CDR3 sequence: CASSQPPLAAKSNNEQFF. The CDR3 bases are TGCGCCAGCAGCCAGCCGCCTTTAGCAGCCAAATCCAACAATGAGCAGTTCTTC.

The V and J genes are TRBV14 and TRBJ1-6, with D hard to call. V was cut by 4 bases and J by 11 bases, with 18 bases left in between. The CDR3 sequence is 15 residues long. Germline values: CDR1 SGHDN, CDR2 FVKESK. The CDR3, as DNA: TGTGCCAGCAGCCCACTCCCTTCTATTGGGGCACCCCTCCACTTT. Translated, it gives CASSPLPSIGAPLHF. Complete variable domain (other parts from reference TRBV14 and TRBJ1-6): EAGVTQFPSHSVIEKGQTVTLRCDPISGHDNLYWYRRVMGKEIKFLLHFVKESKQDESGMPNNRFLAERTGGTYSTLKVQPAELEDSGVYFCASSPLPSIGAPLHFGNGTRLTVT.

The chain joins TRBV5-1 to TRBJ1-4, with D perhaps TRBD1 (6 bases). This CDR3 is built from 15 residues. Trimming left V 4 bases short and J 5 bases short, with 15 bases between. Germline V lookup: CDR1 SGHRS, CDR2 YFSETQ. This CDR3 is CASSPGGLDNEKLFF. Here the CDR3 DNA reads TGCGCCAGCAGCCCGGGGGGCCTAGACAATGAAAAACTGTTTTTT. The variable domain in full, with the rest retrieved from reference TRBV5-1 and TRBJ1-4, is KAGVTQTPRYLIKTRGQQVTLSCSPISGHRSVSWYQQTPGQGLQFLFEYFSETQRNKGNFPGRFSGRQFSNSRSEMNVSTLELGDSALYLCASSPGGLDNEKLFFGSGTQLSVL.

The V and J genes are TRBV20-1 and TRBJ2-3, with D maybe TRBD2 (5 bases). The V gene lost 6 bases and the J gene lost 6 bases, with 10 bases spanning the gap. The CDR3 has 11 residues. Germline V lookup: CDR1 DFQATT, CDR2 SNEGSKA (reference sequence). The DNA for the CDR3 is TGCAGTGCCCTAGCAGGTGATACGCAGTATTTT. Translating it yields CSALAGDTQYF.

The V and J genes are TRBV18 and TRBJ1-2; TRBD1 agrees at 7 bases. V shed 2 bases and J 5 bases; nucleotides not matched to a gene: 11. CDR1 KGHSH and CDR2 LQKENI come from the germline V gene. The CDR3 loop spans 16 amino acids. Here the CDR3 reads CASSPVRDRVGYGYTF. The CDR3 bases are TGTGCCAGCTCACCAGTCCGCGACAGGGTAGGATATGGCTACACCTTC. The variable domain in full, with the rest retrieved from reference TRBV18 and TRBJ1-2, is NAGVMQNPRHLVRRRGQEARLRCSPMKGHSHVYWYRQLPEEGLKFMVYLQKENIIDESGMPKERFSAEFPKEGPSILRIQQVVRGDSAAYFCASSPVRDRVGYGYTFGSGTRLTVV.

This chain links TRBV19 with TRBJ2-7, with 9 bases matching TRBD1. CDR1 is LNHDA and CDR2 is SQIVND in the germline V gene (reference sequence). CDR3 length: 14 amino acids. The V gene end was trimmed by 7 bases and the J gene end by 4 bases; junction bases not matched to a gene: 8. This CDR3 is CASTAGTGFYEQYF. The CDR3, as DNA: TGTGCCAGTACCGCCGGGACAGGGTTTTACGAGCAGTACTTC.

This clone appeared once. The chain combines TRBV5-5 with TRBJ2-7; 8 nucleotides align to TRBD1. The trim removed 3 bases at V and 0 bases at J, leaving 11 bases unmatched. The CDR3 is 17 amino acids. Germline CDR1 and CDR2: SGHKS and YYEKEE (reference sequence). CDR3 bases: TGTGCCAGCAGCTGGGGAACAGGGGGGACGCCCTCCTACGAGCAGTACTTC. Translating gives CASSWGTGGTPSYEQYF.

This clone was found once. This chain connects TRBV6-5 to TRBJ2-7; TRBD2 matches at 9 bases. Per the germline V gene, CDR1 is MNHEY and CDR2 is SVGAGI. Losses at the gene ends were 0 bases for V and 5 bases for J; bases not matched to a gene: 5. The CDR3 contains 15 residues. CDR3 coding DNA: TGTGCCAGCAGTTACTCGGCGGGAGGGCCTCACGAGCAGTACTTC. Amino acid sequence: CASSYSAGGPHEQYF.

The chain joins TRBV28 to TRBJ1-2; 11 nucleotides match TRBD1. Trimming cost V 5 bases and J 8 bases; bases outside gene matches: 10. Germline V CDR1 and CDR2: MDHEN, SYDVKM. CDR3 length equals 15 residues. In DNA form, the CDR3 reads TGTGCCAGCAGTCTAGCCGGACAGGGGGCTTACGGCTACACCTTC. This codes for CASSLAGQGAYGYTF.

The genes are TRBV28 and TRBJ1-2; D uncertain. Trimming cost V 3 bases and J 2 bases, with 4 bases left between them. Germline assignment: CDR1 MDHEN and CDR2 SYDVKM. This CDR3 region has 12 residues. CDR3 DNA: TGTGCCAGCAGTTTGTTGAACTATGGCTACACCTTC. Protein: CASSLLNYGYTF.

The chain carries TRBV7-3 and TRBJ1-3; D is unclear. Deletions cut 0 bases from V and 0 bases from J, with 9 bases between. The CDR3 is 16 residues long. Looked up from germline, CDR1 is SGHTA and CDR2 is FQGTGA. CDR3 sequence reads: CASSLTGTTSGNTIYF. The CDR3 nucleotides read TGTGCCAGCAGCTTAACAGGAACGACCTCTGGAAACACCATATATTTT.